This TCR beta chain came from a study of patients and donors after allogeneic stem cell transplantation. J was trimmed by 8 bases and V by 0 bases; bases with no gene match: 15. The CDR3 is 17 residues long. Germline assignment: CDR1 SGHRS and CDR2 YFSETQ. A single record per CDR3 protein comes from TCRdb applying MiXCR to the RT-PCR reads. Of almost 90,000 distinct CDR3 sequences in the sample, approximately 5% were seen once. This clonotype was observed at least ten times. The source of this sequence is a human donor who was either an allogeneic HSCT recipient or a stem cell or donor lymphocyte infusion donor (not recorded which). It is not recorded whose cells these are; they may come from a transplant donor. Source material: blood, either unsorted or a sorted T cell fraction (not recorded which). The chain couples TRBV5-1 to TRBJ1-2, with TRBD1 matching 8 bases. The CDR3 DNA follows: TGCGCCAGCAGCTTGGCTGGACGGGAGCAGGGGGCGCGGGGCTACACCTTC. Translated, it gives CASSLAGREQGARGYTF.